These 16 T cell receptor beta chains were sequenced from one sample in a study of T-cell memory formation after mild COVID-19. TCRdb analysed the 5' RACE reads with MiXCR anew, one entry per CDR3 protein. The sample carries approximately 150,000 distinct CDR3 sequences, approximately 12% recorded once. Sequenced sample: PBMCs or a T cell subset sorted from them (not recorded which). These receptors were collected from a man between 18 and 29 years old who had mild COVID-19 (a few samples of this study predate the infection). Cell type and time point are not known.

The chain employs TRBV7-8 and TRBJ1-5, with 7 bases fitting TRBD1. The germline CDR1 and CDR2 sequences are SGHVS and FQNEAQ. Trimming took 3 bases from V and 0 from J; bases not matched to a gene: 5. The CDR3 runs 16 residues. CDR3 in DNA: TGTGCCAGCAGCTTGAGGGGGCGGGGTAGCAATCAGCCCCAGCATTTT. Protein sequence: CASSLRGRGSNQPQHF.

At least ten counts were recorded for this clonotype. This chain joins TRBV5-1 and TRBJ1-5; D not certain. Germline V gives CDR1 SGHRS, CDR2 YFSETQ. Trimming removed 1 base at V and 5 bases at J, with 13 bases between. This CDR3 region has 15 residues. This chain's CDR3 is CASSLPRPVDQPQHF. CDR3 DNA: TGCGCCAGCAGCTTGCCAAGACCGGTCGATCAGCCCCAGCATTTT.

The chain recombines TRBV7-2 with TRBJ1-5; D is possibly TRBD1 (6 bases). The length of the CDR3 is 15 residues. V lost 0 bases and J lost 7, with 13 bases in between. Germline loops: CDR1 SGHTA, CDR2 FQGNSA. The CDR3 sequence: CASSLAQGGGQPQHF. The CDR3 coding sequence is TGTGCCAGCAGCTTAGCGCAAGGGGGGGGGCAGCCCCAGCATTTT.

The V call is TRBV20-1, the J call TRBJ2-3, with D perhaps assigned TRBD1 or TRBD2 (6 bases each). This CDR3 is 15 amino acids long. Between the trimmed V and J ends, which lost 5 bases and 0 bases, there was a span of 15 bases. Germline assignment: CDR1 DFQATT and CDR2 SNEGSKA (reference sequence). DNA for the CDR3: TGCAGTGCTGTAGGTCAGGGGACTAGCACAGATACGCAGTATTTT. Residues: CSAVGQGTSTDTQYF.

The chain couples TRBV9 to TRBJ2-3; D perhaps matches TRBD2 (7 bases). The germline gives CDR1 SGDLS, CDR2 YYNGEE. This CDR3 spans 16 amino acids. Trimming cost V 4 bases and J 5 bases, with 20 bases left between them. For the CDR3, the DNA is TGTGCCAGCAGCCCAGGGGCCAGCGGGGATGGAGATACGCAGTATTTT. It is translated as CASSPGASGDGDTQYF.

The V and J genes are TRBV11-3 and TRBJ1-1; 7 nucleotides align to TRBD1. Germline CDR1 and CDR2: SGHNT and YENEEA. CDR3 length equals 13 residues. V shed 1 base, J shed 7 bases, and the junction held 3 bases outside the gene matches. The CDR3 reads CASSLGDSREAFF. DNA of the CDR3: TGTGCCAGCAGCTTAGGGGACAGCCGTGAAGCTTTCTTT.

This clonotype showed up just a few times. This rearrangement joins TRBV5-1 to TRBJ1-1; 7 nucleotides line up with TRBD1. This CDR3 contains 15 residues. V dropped 4 bases and J dropped 0; count of bases not matched to a gene: 6. Looked up from germline, CDR1 is SGHRS and CDR2 is YFSETQ. The chain's CDR3 is CASSQPTGMNTEAFF. The CDR3 DNA reads TGCGCCAGCAGCCAACCGACAGGGATGAACACTGAAGCTTTCTTT.

The rearrangement links TRBV20-1 to TRBJ1-2; D gene ambiguous. V was trimmed by 0 bases and J by 2 bases, leaving 16 bases between them. The CDR3 extends over 16 amino acids. The germline V gene has CDR1 DFQATT and CDR2 SNEGSKA (reference sequence). The CDR3 DNA is TGCAGTGCTAGAGATCGATTGGGATGGGAGAACTATGGCTACACCTTC. Translation: CSARDRLGWENYGYTF.

Only a few counts were recorded for this clonotype. In nucleotides, the CDR3 is TGTGCCAGCAGCTTTGGTGGAAATAAAAACATTCAGTACTTC. This gives the protein CASSFGGNKNIQYF. The J gene is TRBJ2-4, the V gene TRBV5-6; D is unclear. The ends were cut back, 2 bases at V and 4 bases at J, with 10 bases in the middle. The CDR3 runs 14 residues. Per germline, CDR1 SGHDT and CDR2 YYEEEE.

This clonotype has ten or more counts. The J gene is TRBJ2-1, the V gene TRBV7-3; 7 nucleotides match TRBD2. Trimming took 5 bases from V and 0 from J; bases not matched to a gene: 10. The CDR3 covers 17 residues. The germline gives CDR1 SGHTA, CDR2 FQGTGA. The CDR3 loop is CASSDPAGGGSYNEQFF. The CDR3 DNA reads TGTGCCAGCAGCGATCCCGCAGGCGGGGGCTCCTACAATGAGCAGTTCTTC. The whole variable domain, filled in from reference TRBV7-3 and TRBJ2-1, reads GAGVSQTPSNKVTEKGKYVELRCDPISGHTALYWYRQSLGQGPEFLIYFQGTGAADDSGLPNDRFFAVRPEGSVSTLKIQRTERGDSAVYLCASSDPAGGGSYNEQFFGPGTRLTVL.

CDR3: CASSSNIPPLHF. The CDR3 DNA follows: TGTGCCAGCAGTTCAAATATCCCACCCCTCCACTTT. The chain combines TRBV6-1 with TRBJ1-6; D is unclear. Trimming took off 5 bases at V and 11 bases at J, with 10 bases between the two ends. Germline V CDR1 and CDR2: MNHNS, SASEGT. This CDR3 is built from 12 residues.

In this sample, this clonotype turned up many times. The V gene is TRBV7-2, the J gene TRBJ1-2; 7 bases are a match to TRBD1. The junction had 6 bases not matched to a gene; V was cut back by 4 bases and J by 7 bases. Germline V gives CDR1 SGHTA, CDR2 FQGNSA. The CDR3 covers 13 residues. CDR3: CASSSTGVRGYTF. In nucleotides, the CDR3 is TGTGCCAGCAGCTCTACAGGGGTTCGTGGCTACACCTTC.

This clonotype was seen a handful of times. The genes are TRBV5-1 and TRBJ2-3; D gene unclear. CDR1 and CDR2 from the germline V gene are SGHRS and YFSETQ. The CDR3 is 15 residues long. V lost 1 base and J 2 bases, leaving 11 bases between the germline ends. The CDR3 sequence is CASSLWATYTDTQYF. In DNA, the CDR3 is TGCGCCAGCAGCTTGTGGGCCACCTACACAGATACGCAGTATTTT.

This clonotype was observed a few times. V usage is TRBV20-1 and J usage is TRBJ2-3, with D unresolved. CDR1 and CDR2 from the germline V gene are DFQATT and SNEGSKA (reference sequence). V gave up 0 bases and J gave up 3 bases, with 13 bases separating them. The CDR3 runs 15 residues. DNA for the CDR3: TGCAGTGCTAGAGATAGGGCGGTGGGAACAGATACGCAGTATTTT. Protein: CSARDRAVGTDTQYF.

This clonotype was seen a handful of times. This chain connects TRBV5-1 to TRBJ1-2; the D gene is possibly TRBD1 (6 bases). The CDR3 covers 14 residues. CDR1 is SGHRS and CDR2 is YFSETQ in the germline V gene. Trimming pared 4 bases from V and 6 bases from J, leaving 16 bases between. The CDR3 DNA follows: TGCGCCAGCAGCATACGCGGGGCAGGGGATGGCTACACCTTC. This codes for CASSIRGAGDGYTF.

This chain connects TRBV2 to TRBJ1-6; D unclear. V gave up 3 bases and J gave up 11 bases, with 8 bases separating them. The germline V gene has CDR1 SNHLY and CDR2 FYNNEI. This CDR3 spans 12 amino acids. CDR3 residues: CASSDPATPLHF. The CDR3 DNA reads as TGTGCCAGCAGTGACCCCGCGACACCCCTCCACTTT.